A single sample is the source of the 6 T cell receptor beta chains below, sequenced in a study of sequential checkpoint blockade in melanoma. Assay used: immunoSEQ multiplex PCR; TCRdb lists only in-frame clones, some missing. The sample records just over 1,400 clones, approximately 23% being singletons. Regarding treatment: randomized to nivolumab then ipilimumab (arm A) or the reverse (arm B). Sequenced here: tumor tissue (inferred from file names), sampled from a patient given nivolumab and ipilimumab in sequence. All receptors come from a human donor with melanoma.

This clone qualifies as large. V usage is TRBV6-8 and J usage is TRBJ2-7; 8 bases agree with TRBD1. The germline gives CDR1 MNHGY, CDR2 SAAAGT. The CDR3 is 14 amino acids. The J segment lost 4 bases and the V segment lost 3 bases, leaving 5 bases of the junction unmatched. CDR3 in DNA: TGTGCCAGCAGTTATGACAGGGGATCGTACGAGCAGTACTTC. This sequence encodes CASSYDRGSYEQYF.

CDR3 residues: CADGQLNTGELFF. The CDR3 nucleotides read TGTGCCGATGGCCAGCTGAACACCGGGGAGCTGTTTTTT. This chain links TRBV12-5 with TRBJ2-2; D is ambiguous. The V gene's germline CDR1 is LGHNT and CDR2 FRNRAP. The CDR3 length is 13 residues.

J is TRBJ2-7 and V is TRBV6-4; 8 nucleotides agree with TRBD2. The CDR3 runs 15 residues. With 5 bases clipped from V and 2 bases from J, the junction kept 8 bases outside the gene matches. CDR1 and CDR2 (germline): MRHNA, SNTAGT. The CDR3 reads CASSYREGRAYEQYF. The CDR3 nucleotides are TGTGCCAGCAGTTACCGGGAGGGACGGGCCTACGAGCAGTACTTC.

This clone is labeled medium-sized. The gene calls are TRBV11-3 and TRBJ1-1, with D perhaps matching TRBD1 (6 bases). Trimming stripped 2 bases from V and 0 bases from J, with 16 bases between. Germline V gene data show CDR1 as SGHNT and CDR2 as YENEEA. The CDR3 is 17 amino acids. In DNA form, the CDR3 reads TGTGCCAGCAGCTTACGTGGAACAGGGATAATGAACACTGAAGCTTTCTTT. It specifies CASSLRGTGIMNTEAFF.

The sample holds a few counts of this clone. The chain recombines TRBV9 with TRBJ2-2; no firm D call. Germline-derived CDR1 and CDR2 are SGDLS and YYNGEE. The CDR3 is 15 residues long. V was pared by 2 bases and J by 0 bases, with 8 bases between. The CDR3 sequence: CASSVLSTNTGELFF. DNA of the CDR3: TGTGCCAGCAGCGTGCTTTCCACGAACACCGGGGAGCTGTTTTTT.

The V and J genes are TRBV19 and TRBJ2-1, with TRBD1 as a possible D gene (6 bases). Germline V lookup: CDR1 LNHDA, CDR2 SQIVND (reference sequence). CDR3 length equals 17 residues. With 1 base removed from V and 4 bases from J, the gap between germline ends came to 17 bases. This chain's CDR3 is CASSIVKRDILYNEQFF. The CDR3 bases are TGTGCCAGTAGTATAGTAAAACGGGACATCCTGTACAATGAGCAGTTCTTC.